This TCR beta chain was recorded in a study of blood T cell repertoires in COVID-19. This clone was counted once. The CDR3 loop spans 12 amino acids. Germline-derived CDR1 and CDR2 are SGHTA and FQGNSA. V lost 5 bases to trimming and J lost 3 bases; unmatched junction nucleotides: 1. The method was immunoSEQ multiplex PCR; TCRdb's version includes in-frame clones alone and lacks a portion of them. The repertoire has under 250,000 clones, 85% of them found once; the top ten carry 4.5% to 6%. The sequence was collected from a man between 45 and 60 years old with COVID-19, enrolled during active disease. V usage is TRBV7-2 and J usage is TRBJ2-7; 7 bases fit TRBD1. Sequencing input: peripheral blood. The CDR3 DNA reads as TGTGCCAGCAGCGGGGACAGCTACGAGCAGTACTTC. Protein sequence: CASSGDSYEQYF.